The clone carrying this TCR beta chain was seen a handful of times. The source of the sample is a study of early T cells in non-severe SARS-CoV-2 infection. Germline assignment: CDR1 LGHNA and CDR2 YSLEER. The CDR3 is 16 amino acids. V lost 5 bases to trimming and J lost 6 bases, with 23 bases between them. The library protocol tagged individual cDNA molecules with unique molecular identifiers. TCRdb re-called the 5' RACE reads through MiXCR, storing one row per CDR3 protein. The repertoire holds 70,000 to 85,000 distinct CDR3 sequences, with 12% as singletons. This chain uses TRBV4-3 with TRBJ2-7, with a possible D match to TRBD1 (6 bases). The source of this sequence is an adult who was a healthcare worker with PCR-confirmed SARS-CoV-2 infection or an uninfected control (not recorded which). The donor label of this sample is uncertain. Specimen: whole blood, collected at baseline. The CDR3 coding sequence is TGCGCCAGCAGCTTACGACTTACCGAGACAGGTCTCGAGCAGTACTTC. Its protein product is CASSLRLTETGLEQYF.